A single sample is the source of the 11 T cell receptor beta chains below, sequenced in a study of blood T cells in healthy people across ages. Then a second PCR, running roughly 7 to 11 cycles, was carried out with a sample-barcoded 5' primer and a J-beta primer mix. TCRdb re-called the 5' RACE reads through MiXCR, storing one row per CDR3 protein. The sample lists 950,000 to 1,200,000 distinct CDR3 sequences; roughly two fifths were seen once. Sequenced: blood. These receptors came from a young man in good health.

This clonotype was counted between two and nine times. Relative to the germline gene, one junction end is altered; a read error may explain this. For the CDR3, the DNA is TGTGCCAGCAGTGCGACGGCGAACACTGAAGCTTTCTTT. Translating gives CASSATANTEAFF. This rearrangement joins TRBV5-1 to TRBJ1-1; no firm D call. CDR3 length equals 13 residues. CDR1 and CDR2 (germline): SGHRS, YFSETQ.

V usage is TRBV11-2 and J usage is TRBJ1-2; TRBD1 matches 7 bases. Germline V gives CDR1 SGHAT, CDR2 FQNNGV. The CDR3 covers 15 residues. Trimming cost V 6 bases and J 7 bases; bases outside gene matches: 14. CDR3 amino acids: CASRNIRTGVAGYTF. Here the CDR3 DNA reads TGTGCCAGCAGGAATATAAGAACAGGGGTTGCTGGCTACACCTTC.

V is TRBV12-3 or TRBV12-4 and J is TRBJ1-1; 8 nucleotides match TRBD1. The CDR3 loop spans 12 amino acids. Unmatched junction bases numbered 7, after V lost 6 bases and J lost 10 bases. This chain's CDR3 is CASSRNRGGAFF. The CDR3 DNA follows: TGTGCCAGCAGCCGAAACAGGGGGGGAGCTTTCTTT.

This clonotype was counted a few times. The chain employs TRBV3-1 and TRBJ1-4; perhaps TRBD1 as D (6 bases). The V end lost 3 bases, the J end lost 3 bases, and 11 bases lay between the germline ends. Per the germline V gene, CDR1 is LGHDT and CDR2 is YNNKEL (reference sequence). This CDR3 region has 15 residues. DNA for the CDR3: TGTGCCAGCAGCCAGGGGGCCGGGGCTAATGAAAAACTGTTTTTT. This sequence encodes CASSQGAGANEKLFF.

This chain uses TRBV7-2 with TRBJ2-1; TRBD2 might be the D (5 bases). V shed 5 bases and J shed 7 bases, with 18 bases lying between them. Germline lookup yields CDR1 SGHTA and CDR2 FQGNSA. The CDR3 length is 15 residues. The CDR3 protein is CASSRLGRGMNEQFF. CDR3 nucleotides: TGTGCCAGCAGCCGTTTAGGACGGGGTATGAATGAGCAGTTCTTC.

At least ten counts were recorded for this clonotype. The chain uses TRBV20-1 and TRBJ1-2; 7 bases match TRBD1. CDR1 is DFQATT and CDR2 is SNEGSKA in the germline V gene (reference sequence). Losses at the gene ends were 5 bases for V and 0 bases for J; bases not matched to a gene: 6. The CDR3 totals 14 residues. The CDR3 DNA follows: TGCAGTGCTGTCCCAGGGGGGGCTAACTATGGCTACACCTTC. The encoded protein is CSAVPGGANYGYTF.

This clonotype has only a few counts. The gene calls are TRBV6-5 and TRBJ2-3, with 7 bases lining up with TRBD1. J lost 0 bases, V lost 6 bases, and 6 bases had no gene match. This CDR3 spans 15 amino acids. The germline CDR1 and CDR2 sequences are MNHEY and SVGAGI. The CDR3 nucleotides read TGTGCCAGCAGCCGGCCGGGACAGAGCACAGATACGCAGTATTTT. Amino acid sequence: CASSRPGQSTDTQYF.

The chain carries TRBV13 and TRBJ2-5; D remains unclear. The J call is uncertain, as TRBJ2-7 better fits the DNA end. The CDR3 spans 12 residues. The V gene's germline CDR1 is PRHDT and CDR2 FYEKMQ (reference sequence). The CDR3, as DNA: TGTGCCAGCAGCTCCTTGAAGTACGAGCAGTACTTC. Amino acid sequence: CASSSLKYEQYF.

The rearrangement uses TRBV7-3 and TRBJ1-1; TRBD1 might be the D (6 bases). Trimming took 5 bases from V and 0 from J, leaving 10 bases between them. The germline gives CDR1 SGHTA, CDR2 FQGTGA. The CDR3 has 14 residues. CDR3 sequence: CASSPGHMNTEAFF. Written as DNA, the CDR3 is TGTGCCAGCAGCCCGGGACACATGAACACTGAAGCTTTCTTT.

The gene calls are TRBV7-9 and TRBJ2-7; possible D gene TRBD1, 6 bases. Germline assignment: CDR1 SEHNR and CDR2 FQNEAQ (reference sequence). Trimming removed 1 base from V and 1 base from J, with 14 bases in between. The CDR3 spans 16 residues. The chain's CDR3 is CASSLVPRGISYEQYF. The CDR3 DNA sequence: TGTGCCAGCAGCTTAGTCCCCAGGGGAATATCCTACGAGCAGTACTTC.

The chain carries TRBV20-1 and TRBJ2-4, with 9 bases identical to TRBD1. The last part of the DNA fits TRBJ2-7 better; the J call may be wrong. This CDR3 has 13 residues. The germline CDR1 and CDR2 sequences are DFQATT and SNEGSKA (reference sequence). The CDR3 is CSARDRAHSEQYF. CDR3 bases: TGCAGTGCTCGGGACAGGGCCCACTCCGAGCAGTACTTC.